This T cell receptor beta chain was sequenced for a study of OX40 agonist ivuxolimab in advanced cancers. Profiled with immunoSEQ multiplex PCR; TCRdb holds only in-frame clones, not every one. The sample has about 68,000 clones; more than 75% are singletons. Trimming cost V 5 bases and J 4 bases; bases outside gene matches: 13. This CDR3 has 17 residues. Germline V gene sequence: CDR1 SNHLY, CDR2 FYNNEI. The material was CD4+ or CD8+ T cells sorted from blood, obtained in a trial of the OX40 agonist ivuxolimab. The sequence derives from an adult with an advanced solid tumor such as melanoma, head and neck, liver or kidney cancer. This chain uses TRBV2 with TRBJ2-3; 9 positions match TRBD1. In DNA, the CDR3 is TGTGCCAGCAGTCCCTTCCGGGACAGGGAGGGACCAGATACGCAGTATTTT. Translating it yields CASSPFRDREGPDTQYF. Full variable domain (missing parts from reference TRBV2 and TRBJ2-3): EPEVTQTPSHQVTQMGQEVILRCVPISNHLYFYWYRQILGQKVEFLVSFYNNEISEKSEIFDDQFSVERPDGSNFTLKIRSTKLEDSAMYFCASSPFRDREGPDTQYFGPGTRLTVL.